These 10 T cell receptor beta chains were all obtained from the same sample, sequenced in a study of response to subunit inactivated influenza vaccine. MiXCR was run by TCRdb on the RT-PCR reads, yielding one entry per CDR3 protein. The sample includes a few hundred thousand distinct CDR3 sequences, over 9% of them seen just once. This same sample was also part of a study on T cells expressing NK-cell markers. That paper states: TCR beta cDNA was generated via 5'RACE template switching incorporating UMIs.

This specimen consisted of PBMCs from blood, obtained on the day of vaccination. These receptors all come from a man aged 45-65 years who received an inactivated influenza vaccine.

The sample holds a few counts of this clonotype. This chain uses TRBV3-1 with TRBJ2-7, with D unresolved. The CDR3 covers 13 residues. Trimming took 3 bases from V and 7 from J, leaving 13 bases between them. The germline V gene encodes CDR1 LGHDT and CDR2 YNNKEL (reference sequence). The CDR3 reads CASSQPGWAEQYF. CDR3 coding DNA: TGTGCCAGCAGCCAGCCGGGCTGGGCTGAGCAGTACTTC.

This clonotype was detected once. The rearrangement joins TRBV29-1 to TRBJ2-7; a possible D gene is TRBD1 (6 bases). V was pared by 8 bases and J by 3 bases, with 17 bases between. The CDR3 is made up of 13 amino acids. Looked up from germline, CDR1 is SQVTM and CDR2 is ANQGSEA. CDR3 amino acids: CSLGARRSYEQYF. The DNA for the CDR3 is TGCAGCCTGGGGGCCAGAAGAAGCTACGAGCAGTACTTC.

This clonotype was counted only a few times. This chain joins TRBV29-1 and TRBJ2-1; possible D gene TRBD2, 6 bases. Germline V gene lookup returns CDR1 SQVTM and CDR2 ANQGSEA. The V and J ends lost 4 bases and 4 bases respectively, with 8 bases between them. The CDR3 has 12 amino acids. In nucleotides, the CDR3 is TGCAGCGTTGTACTAGCATACAATGAGCAGTTCTTC. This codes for CSVVLAYNEQFF.

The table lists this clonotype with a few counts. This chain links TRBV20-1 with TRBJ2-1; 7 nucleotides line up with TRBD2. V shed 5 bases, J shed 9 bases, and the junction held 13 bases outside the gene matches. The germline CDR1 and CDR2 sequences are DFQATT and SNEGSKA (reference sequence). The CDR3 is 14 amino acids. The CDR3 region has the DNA TGCAGTGCTCCATTTTGGGAGGGCCTGTCTGAGCAGTTCTTC. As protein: CSAPFWEGLSEQFF.

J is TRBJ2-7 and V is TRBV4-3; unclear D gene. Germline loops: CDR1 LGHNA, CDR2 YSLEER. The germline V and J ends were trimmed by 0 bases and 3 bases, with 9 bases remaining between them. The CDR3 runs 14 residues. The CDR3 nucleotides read TGCGCCAGCAGCCAAGACTTGGCCAGCTACGAGCAGTACTTC. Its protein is CASSQDLASYEQYF.

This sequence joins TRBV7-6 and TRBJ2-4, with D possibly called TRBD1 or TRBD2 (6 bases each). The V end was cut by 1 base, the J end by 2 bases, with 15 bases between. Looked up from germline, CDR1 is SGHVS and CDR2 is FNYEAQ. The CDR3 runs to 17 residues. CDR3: CASSLGGARTTKNIQYF. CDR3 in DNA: TGTGCCAGCAGCTTAGGGGGGGCGAGGACAACCAAAAACATTCAGTACTTC. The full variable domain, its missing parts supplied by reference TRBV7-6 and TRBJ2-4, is GAGVSQSPRYKVTKRGQDVALRCDPISGHVSLYWYRQALGQGPEFLTYFNYEAQQDKSGLPNDRFSAERPEGSISTLTIQRTEQRDSAMYRCASSLGGARTTKNIQYFGAGTRLSVL.

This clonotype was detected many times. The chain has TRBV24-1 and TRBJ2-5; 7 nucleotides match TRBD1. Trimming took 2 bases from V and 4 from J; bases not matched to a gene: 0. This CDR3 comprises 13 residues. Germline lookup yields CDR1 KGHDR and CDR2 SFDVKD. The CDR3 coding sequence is TGTGCCACCAGTGATTACAGGGGAGAGACCCAGTACTTC. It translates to CATSDYRGETQYF.

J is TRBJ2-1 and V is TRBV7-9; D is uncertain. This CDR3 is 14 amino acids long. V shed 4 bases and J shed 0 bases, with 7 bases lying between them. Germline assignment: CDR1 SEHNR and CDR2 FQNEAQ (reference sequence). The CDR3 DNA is TGTGCCAGCAGCTCCGGGCTCTCCTACAATGAGCAGTTCTTC. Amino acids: CASSSGLSYNEQFF. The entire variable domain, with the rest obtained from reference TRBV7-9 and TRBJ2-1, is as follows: DTGVSQNPRHKITKRGQNVTFRCDPISEHNRLYWYRQTLGQGPEFLTYFQNEAQLEKSRLLSDRFSAERPKGSFSTLEIQRTEQGDSAMYLCASSSGLSYNEQFFGPGTRLTVL.

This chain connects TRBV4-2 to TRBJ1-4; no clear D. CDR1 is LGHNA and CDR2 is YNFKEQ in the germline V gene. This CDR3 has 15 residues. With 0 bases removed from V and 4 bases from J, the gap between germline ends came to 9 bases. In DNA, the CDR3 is TGTGCCAGCAGCCAAGATTACCGGGTTAATGAAAAACTGTTTTTT. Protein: CASSQDYRVNEKLFF.

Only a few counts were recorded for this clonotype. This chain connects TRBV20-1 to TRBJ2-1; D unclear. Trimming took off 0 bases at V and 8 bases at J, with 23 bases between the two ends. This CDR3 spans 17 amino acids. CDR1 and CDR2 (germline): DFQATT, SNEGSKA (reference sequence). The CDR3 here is CSARDKRSAIIIDEQFF. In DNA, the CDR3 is TGCAGTGCTAGAGATAAACGGTCTGCAATCATAATAGATGAGCAGTTCTTC.